This passage covers 21 T cell receptor beta chains from one sample sequenced in a study of PD-1 blockade in classical Hodgkin lymphoma (TCRdb year 2020). Library preparation used the immunoSEQ multiplex PCR assay. TCRdb obtained this table from immuneACCESS and retained in-frame rearrangements with V and J assigned. These tables miss some clones; where compared with another copy, unresolved V genes account for less than half of the shortfall, and the remainder is unexplained. The sample contains 12,000 or so clones, almost 85% of them found a single time. The ten largest clones capture around 41% of the sample. Interpreted using the paper, the time point label stands for: cycle 1 day 1 (C1D1), immediately before nivolumab initiation. Relapse after autologous stem cell transplantation had occurred in all trial patients, and cohorts A, B and C were distinguished by prior brentuximab vedotin exposure. Magnetic negative selection with a Miltenyi CD8+ T cell isolation kit was used to purify CD8+ T cells from thawed PBMCs.

Here the sequenced sample was CD8+ T cells from blood, taken at baseline. These receptors were obtained from a human donor with classical Hodgkin lymphoma.

The gene calls are TRBV6-4 and TRBJ2-1; no reliable D call. V lost 0 bases, J lost 12 bases, and 12 bases lay in between. This CDR3 contains 13 residues. Per the germline V gene, CDR1 is MRHNA and CDR2 is SNTAGT. In DNA, the CDR3 is TGTGCCAGCAGTGACTCAGCCCAAGGTGGGCAGTTCTTC. It encodes CASSDSAQGGQFF.

The chain links TRBV30 to TRBJ2-7, with TRBD1 matching over 9 bases. This CDR3 contains 16 residues. Germline CDR1 reads GTSNPN; CDR2 reads SVGIG (reference sequence). Trimming at V came to 5 bases and at J to 2 bases, leaving 13 bases not matched to a gene. CDR3 nucleotide sequence: TGTGCCTGGTCCAAAAGCGGACAGGGGCTCCCCTACGAGCAGTACTTC. This codes for CAWSKSGQGLPYEQYF. Using reference TRBV30 and TRBJ2-7 for the parts outside the CDR3, the full variable domain is SQTIHQWPATLVQPVGSPLSLECTVEGTSNPNLYWYRQAAGRGLQLLFYSVGIGQISSEVPQNLSASRPQDRQFILSSKKLLLSDSGFYLCAWSKSGQGLPYEQYFGPGTRLTVT.

The chain couples TRBV7-9 to TRBJ2-1; D not certain. Trimming stripped 5 bases from V and 5 bases from J, with 19 bases between. The CDR3 sequence is 16 residues long. Germline CDR1 reads SEHNR; CDR2 reads FQNEAQ (reference sequence). The CDR3 DNA is TGTGCCAGCAGCATCTCCTGGGGTAGCTCGGACAATGAGCAGTTCTTC. Translated, it gives CASSISWGSSDNEQFF.

The chain combines TRBV29-1 with TRBJ2-7; the D gene is possibly TRBD1 (5 bases). Trimming left V 4 bases short and J 5 bases short, with 15 bases between. This CDR3 comprises 13 residues. Germline CDR1 is SQVTM and CDR2 is ANQGSEA. The CDR3 sequence is CSVAGQPSDEQYF. For the CDR3, the DNA is TGCAGCGTTGCAGGACAACCTTCCGACGAGCAGTACTTC.

This clone was counted a few times. CDR3 loop: CASSLGKGREGNTEAFF. CDR3 DNA: TGTGCCAGCAGCTTAGGGAAGGGCAGGGAGGGAAACACTGAAGCTTTCTTT. J is TRBJ1-1 and V is TRBV7-9; possibly TRBD1 for D (5 bases). V was cut by 1 base and J by 2 bases, with 17 bases left in between. Germline CDR1 SEHNR, CDR2 FQNEAQ (reference sequence). The CDR3 has 17 residues.

The chain couples TRBV5-6 to TRBJ2-3; D may be TRBD1 (5 bases). The CDR3 sequence is 13 residues long. Germline loops: CDR1 SGHDT, CDR2 YYEEEE. With 1 base removed from V and 9 bases from J, the gap between germline ends came to 12 bases. The CDR3 loop reads CASSLYAGITQYF. In DNA, the CDR3 is TGTGCCAGCAGCTTGTATGCAGGGATCACGCAGTATTTT. Looking up the rest from reference TRBV5-6 and TRBJ2-3 gives the full variable domain: DAGVTQSPTHLIKTRGQQVTLRCSPKSGHDTVSWYQQALGQGPQFIFQYYEEEERQRGNFPDRFSGHQFPNYSSELNVNALLLGDSALYLCASSLYAGITQYFGPGTRLTVL.

The chain is built from TRBV14 and TRBJ2-3; 11 nucleotides line up with TRBD2. CDR3 length: 17 residues. V lost 4 bases to trimming and J lost 0 bases; unmatched junction nucleotides: 6. In germline, CDR1 is SGHDN, CDR2 FVKESK. The CDR3 DNA follows: TGTGCCAGCAGCCCCTGGACTAGCGGGTTCAGCACAGATACGCAGTATTTT. Translating gives CASSPWTSGFSTDTQYF.

The rearrangement uses TRBV4-1 and TRBJ2-7; possibly TRBD1 for D (5 bases). Germline values: CDR1 MGHRA, CDR2 YSYEKL. Trimming left V 1 base short and J 9 bases short, with 28 bases between. The CDR3 loop spans 18 amino acids. The DNA of the CDR3 is TGCGCCAGCAGCCAAGTTGGGCAGGGAAACCCTACTCGGATCGGGCAGTACTTC. Translating it yields CASSQVGQGNPTRIGQYF.

The count of this clone is one. The chain is built from TRBV15 and TRBJ2-7; 7 bases fit TRBD1. The germline gives CDR1 LNHNV, CDR2 YYDKDF (reference sequence). With V trimmed by 0 bases and J by 3 bases, 8 bases remained unmatched. This CDR3 has 16 residues. CDR3 loop: CATSRDRDSQGYEQYF. Written as DNA, the CDR3 is TGTGCCACCAGCAGAGATCGGGACAGCCAGGGCTACGAGCAGTACTTC. Variable domain in full (rest from reference TRBV15 and TRBJ2-7): DAMVIQNPRYQVTQFGKPVTLSCSQTLNHNVMYWYQQKSSQAPKLLFHYYDKDFNNEADTPDNFQSRRPNTSFCFLDIRSPGLGDTAMYLCATSRDRDSQGYEQYFGPGTRLTVT.

As for this clone: Germline is not matched at one junction end, which may reflect a read error. V and J are TRBV7-9 and TRBJ2-1, with D perhaps matching TRBD2 (6 bases). This CDR3 comprises 13 residues. Germline CDR1 reads SEHNR; CDR2 reads FQNEAQ (reference sequence). CDR3 in DNA: TGTGCCAGCAGCTTAGTAAGCTCTAGCGATCCGCTCTTC. Its translation: CASSLVSSSDPLF.

This chain joins TRBV7-6 and TRBJ2-1; no clear D. Germline assignment: CDR1 SGHVS and CDR2 FNYEAQ. Trimming cost V 5 bases and J 4 bases, with 12 bases left between them. The CDR3 consists of 14 residues. CDR3 residues: CASSIDQLYNEQFF. The CDR3 coding sequence is TGTGCCAGCAGCATAGACCAATTATACAATGAGCAGTTCTTC.

V gene TRBV4-2 combines with J gene TRBJ2-7; 10 bases are a match to TRBD2. This CDR3 is built from 16 residues. V was clipped by 3 bases and J by 2 bases; unmatched bases: 7. Germline V gene lookup returns CDR1 LGHNA and CDR2 YNFKEQ. Here the CDR3 reads CASSHLAGVSTYEQYF. In nucleotides, the CDR3 is TGTGCCAGCAGCCACCTAGCGGGAGTATCAACCTACGAGCAGTACTTC.

The chain has TRBV4-2 and TRBJ1-1, with a tentative D call TRBD1 (6 bases). Germline V gene sequence: CDR1 LGHNA, CDR2 YNFKEQ. There are 15 residues in the CDR3. V was pared by 3 bases and J by 5 bases, with 16 bases between. CDR3 region: CASSQEQGPFTEAFF. The CDR3 region has the DNA TGTGCCAGCAGCCAGGAACAGGGACCTTTTACTGAAGCTTTCTTT.

The CDR3, as DNA: TGCAGCGTTGAAAAGGGGGACCCACCCGGGGAGCTGTTTTTT. It codes for CSVEKGDPPGELFF. The chain links TRBV29-1 to TRBJ2-2; D is possibly TRBD1 (6 bases). Germline V gene data show CDR1 as SQVTM and CDR2 as ANQGSEA. The germline V and J ends were trimmed by 2 bases and 6 bases, with 13 bases remaining between them. This CDR3 has 14 amino acids.

The V call is TRBV27, the J call TRBJ2-7, with D possibly being TRBD2 (5 bases). The germline V gene has CDR1 MNHEY and CDR2 SMNVEV (reference sequence). V lost 4 bases and J lost 4, with 8 bases in between. The CDR3 sequence is 12 residues long. The CDR3 sequence is CASSSRGYEQYF. The DNA for the CDR3 is TGTGCCAGCAGTTCCCGGGGATACGAGCAGTACTTC.

J is TRBJ1-2 and V is TRBV28; D may be TRBD1 (5 bases). CDR3 length: 15 amino acids. The germline V gene has CDR1 MDHEN and CDR2 SYDVKM. Trimming took 5 bases from V and 3 from J, leaving 16 bases between them. DNA of the CDR3: TGTGCCAGCAGTACTCGGGAGGGGATAGACTATGGCTACACCTTC. It codes for CASSTREGIDYGYTF.

The J gene is TRBJ1-1, the V gene TRBV2; tentative D call: TRBD1 (5 bases). Per germline, CDR1 SNHLY and CDR2 FYNNEI. With 0 bases removed from V and 6 bases from J, the gap between germline ends came to 14 bases. CDR3 size: 15 residues. The CDR3 reads CASSEARHRGPEAFF. Here the CDR3 DNA reads TGTGCCAGCAGTGAAGCGCGCCATAGGGGCCCTGAAGCTTTCTTT.

The CDR3 DNA reads TGTGCCAGTAGTATTATGGGACAGGTCTACGAGCAGTACTTC. Amino acids: CASSIMGQVYEQYF. V usage is TRBV19 and J usage is TRBJ2-7, with 8 bases lining up with TRBD1. The germline CDR1 and CDR2 sequences are LNHDA and SQIVND (reference sequence). With V trimmed by 3 bases and J by 3 bases, 4 bases remained unmatched. CDR3 length: 14 amino acids.

The chain employs TRBV6-5 and TRBJ2-2, with unresolved D. The V gene lost 8 bases and the J gene lost 8 bases, with 15 bases spanning the gap. CDR1 is MNHEY, CDR2 SVGAGI, per germline. The CDR3 totals 13 residues. The DNA of the CDR3 is TGTGCCAGCGGTAGAAAAGGGTTTGGGGAGCTGTTTTTT. It encodes CASGRKGFGELFF.

This clone was observed once. V usage is TRBV10-3 and J usage is TRBJ2-7; the match to TRBD2 covers 8 bases. The CDR3 extends over 15 amino acids. Germline-derived CDR1 and CDR2 are ENHRY and SYGVKD. The V gene end was trimmed by 4 bases and the J gene end by 4 bases; junction bases not matched to a gene: 9. CDR3 region: CAISGLTSELYEQYF. As DNA, the CDR3 is TGTGCCATCAGTGGACTGACTAGCGAGCTATACGAGCAGTACTTC.

In its sample, this clone was seen once. This sequence joins TRBV11-2 and TRBJ2-7, with D unresolved. V lost 6 bases, J lost 0 bases, and 6 bases lay in between. Germline V gene data show CDR1 as SGHAT and CDR2 as FQNNGV. The CDR3 sequence is 12 residues long. CDR3 nucleotides: TGTGCCAGCAGTTCAAGCTCCTACGAGCAGTACTTC. Protein product: CASSSSSYEQYF.